The entry below describes one T cell receptor beta chain. The target antigen is unknown. The read is 3 residues too short to cover the CDR3 end, so that end is filled in from the germline J gene. Germline-derived CDR1 and CDR2 are WNHNN and SYGVQD (reference sequence). The CDR3 runs 14 residues. The data belong to a study of T cells in women clearing cervical HPV infection. Whole-study results and caveats: CIN3+ cases had significantly higher TCR repertoire richness than controls, but evenness did not differ.

Repertoires were generated with immunoSEQ multiplex PCR, while TCRdb's copy carries only in-frame clones and drops some. This sample's table has around 31,000 clones. The sequence came from a woman aged 18 to 75 with a cervical HPV16 infection that either progressed to CIN3+ or cleared (not recorded which). The specimen sequenced was blood buffy coat. The J gene is TRBJ2-3, the V gene TRBV10-1; D remains ambiguous. The covered CDR3 bases are TGCGCCAGCAGTGATATTCAAACTCAAGAGACG. Protein product: CASSDIQTQET. The whole CDR3 reads CASSDIQTQETQYF.